This T cell receptor (beta chain) was obtained from a study of metastatic and nonmetastatic thyroid tumors. Thyroid surgery was preceded by no treatment in any patient. This clone was observed at least ten times. Per the study methods: The study's classifier, a distant-metastasis tool for papillary thyroid cancer, was built using CDR3 differences across clinicopathological groups. Via MiXCR, TCRdb re-called the PCR reads. For this entry, the V and J calls and clone size follow TCRdb and not the study's own pipeline. The table records fewer than 40,000 clones, roughly 20% of them present only once. The sequence derives from a male donor with papillary thyroid cancer or a benign thyroid nodule (not recorded which). Some clones in this sample may be carry-over from other donors' samples. The sample consisted of tumor tissue.

CDR3 sequence reads: CASSLRQAGSTDTQYF. In DNA, the CDR3 is TGTGCCAGCAGCTTAAGGCAAGCGGGTTCAACAGATACGCAGTATTTT. The chain recombines TRBV11-2 with TRBJ2-3, with D perhaps matching TRBD2 (6 bases). The V end lost 2 bases, the J end lost 3 bases, and 15 bases lay between the germline ends. The CDR3 extends over 16 amino acids. Germline values: CDR1 SGHAT, CDR2 FQNNGV.